The clone carrying this TCR beta chain came up a few times. Its antigen remains unknown. One base away lies a much larger clone, so this may be a sequencing read error. There were TCR beta CDR3 regions amplified from RNA transcripts. When the TCR CDR3 underwent first-round RT-PCR, the HTBI primer set was used. TCRdb used MiXCR to reprocess the multiplex PCR reads, holding one entry per CDR3 protein. The table shows around 600,000 distinct CDR3 sequences, with more than 12% occurring only once. Uncontrolled infection, other autoimmune disease, pregnancy or lactation led to exclusion. PBMCs were collected from an approximately 9.3 ml volume of fresh peripheral blood. This entry is derived from a study of T cells in Graves' hyperthyroidism and ophthalmopathy. V was shortened by 0 bases and J by 6 bases, with 11 bases between the two germline ends. The CDR3 has 13 amino acids. Per the germline V gene, CDR1 is DFQATT and CDR2 is SNEGSKA (reference sequence).

Study outcomes and limitations: The majority of expanded thyroid clonotypes above 0.001 also appeared in blood. A model built on 13 V-J features separated ophthalmopathy from stable hyperthyroidism.

This sequence was found in a woman in her 50s with Graves' ophthalmopathy. The source material was blood. This chain links TRBV20-1 with TRBJ1-1; D is uncertain. For the CDR3, the DNA is TGCAGTGCTAGAGATCCAGGAGGTGCTGAAGCTTTCTTT. Protein product: CSARDPGGAEAFF.